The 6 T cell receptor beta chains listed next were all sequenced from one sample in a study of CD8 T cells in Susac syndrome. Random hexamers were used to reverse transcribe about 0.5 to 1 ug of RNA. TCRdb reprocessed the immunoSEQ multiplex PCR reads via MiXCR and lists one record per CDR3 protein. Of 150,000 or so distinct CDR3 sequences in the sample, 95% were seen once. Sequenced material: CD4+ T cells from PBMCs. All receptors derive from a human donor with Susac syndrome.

CDR3 sequence reads: CSPRGPGGEDTEAFF. The DNA of the CDR3 is TGCAGTCCCAGGGGGCCAGGGGGCGAGGACACTGAAGCTTTCTTT. This rearrangement joins TRBV20-1 to TRBJ1-1, with TRBD1 matching over 8 bases. The CDR3 extends over 15 amino acids. The V segment lost 8 bases and the J segment 3 bases; nucleotides outside the gene matches: 14. Germline CDR1 reads DFQATT; CDR2 reads SNEGSKA (reference sequence).

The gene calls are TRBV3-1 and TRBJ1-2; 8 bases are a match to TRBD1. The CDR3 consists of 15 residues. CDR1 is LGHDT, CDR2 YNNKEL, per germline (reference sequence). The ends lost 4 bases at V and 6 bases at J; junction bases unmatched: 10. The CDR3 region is CASSPRTGSVDGYTF. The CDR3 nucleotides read TGTGCCAGCAGCCCCCGGACAGGGAGCGTGGATGGCTACACCTTC.

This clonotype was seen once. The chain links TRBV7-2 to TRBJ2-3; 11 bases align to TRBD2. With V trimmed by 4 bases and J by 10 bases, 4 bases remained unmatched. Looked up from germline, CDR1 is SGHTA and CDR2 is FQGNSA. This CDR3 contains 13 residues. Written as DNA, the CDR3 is TGTGCCAGCAGCTCTTCTAGCGGGAGGCCGCAGTATTTT. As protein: CASSSSSGRPQYF.

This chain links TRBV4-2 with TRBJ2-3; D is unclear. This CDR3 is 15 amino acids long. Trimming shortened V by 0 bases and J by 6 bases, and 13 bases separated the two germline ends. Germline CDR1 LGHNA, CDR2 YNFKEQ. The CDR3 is CASSQDPSPVDTQYF. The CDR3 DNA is TGTGCCAGCAGCCAAGATCCGTCCCCGGTGGATACGCAGTATTTT.

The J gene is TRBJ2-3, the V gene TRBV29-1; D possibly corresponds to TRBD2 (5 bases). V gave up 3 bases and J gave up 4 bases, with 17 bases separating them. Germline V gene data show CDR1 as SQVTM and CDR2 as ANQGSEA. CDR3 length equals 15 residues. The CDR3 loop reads CSVDSGRTGPDTQYF. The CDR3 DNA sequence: TGCAGCGTTGATTCCGGGCGGACTGGCCCAGATACGCAGTATTTT.

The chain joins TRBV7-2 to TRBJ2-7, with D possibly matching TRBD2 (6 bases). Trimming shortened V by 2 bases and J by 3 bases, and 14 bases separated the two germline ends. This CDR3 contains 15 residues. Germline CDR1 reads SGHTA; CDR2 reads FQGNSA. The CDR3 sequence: CASSLSGTQGYEQYF. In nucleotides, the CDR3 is TGTGCCAGCAGCTTATCTGGGACTCAAGGCTACGAGCAGTACTTC.